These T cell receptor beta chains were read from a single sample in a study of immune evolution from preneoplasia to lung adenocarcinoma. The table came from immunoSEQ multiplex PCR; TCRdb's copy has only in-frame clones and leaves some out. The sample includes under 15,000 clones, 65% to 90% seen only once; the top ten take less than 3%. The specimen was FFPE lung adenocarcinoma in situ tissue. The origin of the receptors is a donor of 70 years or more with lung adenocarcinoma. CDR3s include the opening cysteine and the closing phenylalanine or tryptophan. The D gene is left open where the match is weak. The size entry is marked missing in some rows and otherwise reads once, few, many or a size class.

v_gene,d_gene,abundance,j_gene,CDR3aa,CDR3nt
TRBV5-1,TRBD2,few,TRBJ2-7,CASSVAGDDYEQYF,TGCGCCAGCAGCGTAGCGGGAGACGACTACGAGCAGTACTTC
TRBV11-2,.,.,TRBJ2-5,CASSLSFGSQETQYF,TGTGCCAGCAGCTTGTCGTTCGGGAGCCAAGAGACCCAGTACTTC
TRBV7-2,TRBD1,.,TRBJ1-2,CASSLATGGAYGYTF,TGTGCCAGCAGCTTAGCTACAGGGGGGGCCTATGGCTACACCTTC
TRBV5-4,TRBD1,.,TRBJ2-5,CASTGQYQGAGETQYF,TGTGCCAGCACCGGTCAGTACCAGGGGGCCGGTGAGACCCAGTACTTC
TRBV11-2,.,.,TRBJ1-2,CASSPGTAIYGYTF,TGTGCCAGCAGCCCCGGGACTGCGATCTATGGCTACACCTTC
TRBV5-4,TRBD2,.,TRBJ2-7,CASSLGTSGTPYEQYF,TGTGCCAGCAGCTTGGGGACTAGCGGGACCCCCTACGAGCAGTACTTC
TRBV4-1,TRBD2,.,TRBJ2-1,CASSRTLGEGNNEQFF,TGCGCCAGCAGTCGTACATTAGGGGAGGGTAATAATGAGCAGTTCTTC
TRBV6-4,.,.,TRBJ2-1,CASSPGGYNEQFF,TGTGCCAGCAGCCCCGGGGGCTACAATGAGCAGTTCTTC
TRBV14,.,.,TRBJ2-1,CASSRTRFRLGGNEQFF,TGTGCCAGCAGCCGTACCAGGTTCCGGCTAGGGGGGAATGAGCAGTTCTTC
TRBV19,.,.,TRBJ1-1,CASRRAGLRTEAFF,TGTGCCAGTAGGCGAGCAGGGTTGAGGACTGAAGCTTTCTTT
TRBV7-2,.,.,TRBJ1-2,CASSLLRANYGYTF,TGTGCCAGCAGCTTATTGAGGGCTAACTATGGCTACACCTTC